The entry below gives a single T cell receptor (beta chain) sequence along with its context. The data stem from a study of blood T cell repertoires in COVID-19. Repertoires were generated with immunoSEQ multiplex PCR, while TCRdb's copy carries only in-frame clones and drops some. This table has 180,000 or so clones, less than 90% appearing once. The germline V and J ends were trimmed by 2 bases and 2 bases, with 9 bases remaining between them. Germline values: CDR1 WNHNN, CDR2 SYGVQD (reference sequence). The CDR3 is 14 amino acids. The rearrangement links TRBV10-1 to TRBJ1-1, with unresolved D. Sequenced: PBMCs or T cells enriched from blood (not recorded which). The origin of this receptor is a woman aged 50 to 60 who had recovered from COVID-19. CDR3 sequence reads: CASSEGRSNTEAFF. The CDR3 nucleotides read TGCGCCAGCAGTGAGGGTCGCAGTAACACTGAAGCTTTCTTT.